The 14 T cell receptor beta chains given below trace back to one sample, sequenced in a study of memory CD4+ T cells and cytomegalovirus serostatus. Sequencing used immunoSEQ multiplex PCR; TCRdb keeps in-frame clones, though not all of them. The table includes about 43,000 clones, more than 60% detected once. Single viable CD3+CD4+CD8-CD45RO+ cells were sorted as the memory CD4+ T cells. The sample consisted of memory CD4+ T cells from blood. The origin of the receptors is an adult in good health and CMV-seronegative.

The chain employs TRBV10-3 and TRBJ2-3; 11 bases are shared with TRBD2. This CDR3 spans 15 amino acids. V trimming: 10 bases; J trimming: 7 bases; junction bases outside the gene matches: 13. Germline CDR1 and CDR2: ENHRY and SYGVKD. The DNA of the CDR3 is TGTGCCACCATCGATATAGCGGGGGGGGCACATACGCAGTATTTT. Translating gives CATIDIAGGAHTQYF.

This chain links TRBV19 with TRBJ2-5; unclear D gene. CDR3 size: 13 residues. Trimming removed 0 bases from V and 7 bases from J, with 9 bases in between. The germline gives CDR1 LNHDA, CDR2 SQIVND (reference sequence). Written as DNA, the CDR3 is TGTGCCAGTAGTATAGATGGCGGCCGGACCCAGTACTTC. Its translation is CASSIDGGRTQYF.

The rearrangement links TRBV5-5 to TRBJ2-5; D may be TRBD1 (5 bases). V lost 0 bases, J lost 5 bases, and 11 bases lay in between. From germline, CDR1 is SGHKS and CDR2 YYEKEE (reference sequence). The CDR3 has 14 residues. The DNA for the CDR3 is TGTGCCAGCAGCTTGGGGCAGGGAATGGAGACCCAGTACTTC. It is translated as CASSLGQGMETQYF. The full variable domain, rest sourced from reference TRBV5-5 and TRBJ2-5, is DAGVTQSPTHLIKTRGQQVTLRCSPISGHKSVSWYQQVLGQGPQFIFQYYEKEERGRGNFPDRFSARQFPNYSSELNVNALLLGDSALYLCASSLGQGMETQYFGPGTRLLVL.

The chain is built from TRBV6-4 and TRBJ1-2; D is uncertain. Trimming took off 0 bases at V and 4 bases at J, with 15 bases between the two ends. CDR3 length: 16 amino acids. Germline V gene lookup returns CDR1 MRHNA and CDR2 SNTAGT. The CDR3 sequence is CASSDSYQPKRYGYTF. CDR3 sequence (DNA): TGTGCCAGCAGTGACTCGTACCAGCCGAAGCGCTATGGCTACACCTTC.

The CDR3 coding sequence is TGTGCCAGCAGCCTTGACAGGGATGCTAATGAAAAACTGTTTTTT. It encodes CASSLDRDANEKLFF. This chain joins TRBV6-5 and TRBJ1-4; 7 positions agree with TRBD1. Trimming removed 6 bases from V and 3 bases from J; junction bases left unmatched: 7. The CDR3 covers 15 residues. The V gene's germline CDR1 is MNHEY and CDR2 SVGAGI.

CDR3 in amino acids: CASSDNGGLAKNIQYF. As DNA, the CDR3 is TGTGCCAGCAGCGACAACGGGGGACTAGCCAAAAACATTCAGTACTTC. The chain is built from TRBV6-6 and TRBJ2-4, with D perhaps TRBD2 (6 bases). Trimming cost V 6 bases and J 0 bases, with 15 bases left between them. The CDR3 loop spans 16 amino acids. CDR1 is MNHNY and CDR2 is SVGAGI in the germline V gene (reference sequence).

CDR3 DNA sequence: TGTGCCAGCAGCCAGTCGGCAGGGAACTATGGCTACACCTTC. Residues: CASSQSAGNYGYTF. The chain employs TRBV11-2 and TRBJ1-2, with D possibly being TRBD1 (5 bases). The CDR3 runs 14 residues. Trimming cost V 5 bases and J 2 bases, with 12 bases left between them. CDR1 and CDR2 from the germline V gene are SGHAT and FQNNGV.

This clone appeared a few times. Written as DNA, the CDR3 is TGTGCTAGCCACGGGCCTGGGGGAAACACCATATATTTT. Encoded protein: CASHGPGGNTIYF. The chain links TRBV12-5 to TRBJ1-3, with no clear D. Per germline, CDR1 LGHNT and CDR2 FRNRAP. The length of the CDR3 is 13 residues. Trimming pared 9 bases from V and 4 bases from J, leaving 13 bases between.

The V gene is TRBV20-1, the J gene TRBJ2-5, with 7 bases identical to TRBD2. The trim removed 7 bases at V and 4 bases at J, leaving 3 bases unmatched. This CDR3 region has 11 residues. The germline gives CDR1 DFQATT, CDR2 SNEGSKA (reference sequence). The CDR3 bases are TGCAGTGTGACGGGGGGAGAGACCCAGTACTTC. It codes for CSVTGGETQYF.

This clone showed up just a few times. The genes are TRBV5-1 and TRBJ2-4; unclear D gene. CDR1 is SGHRS, CDR2 YFSETQ, per germline. The CDR3 is 15 amino acids. V was cut by 3 bases and J by 1 base, with 11 bases left in between. As DNA, the CDR3 is TGCGCCAGCAGCTCACTTAATACGGCCAAAAACATTCAGTACTTC. It yields the protein CASSSLNTAKNIQYF.

J is TRBJ2-5 and V is TRBV7-2; no reliable D call. The CDR3 covers 15 residues. The germline V and J ends were trimmed by 1 base and 2 bases, with 11 bases remaining between them. Germline V gene data show CDR1 as SGHTA and CDR2 as FQGNSA. The CDR3 DNA is TGTGCCAGCAGCTTAGTGGTAGGGCGTCAAGAGACCCAGTACTTC. As protein: CASSLVVGRQETQYF.

This chain links TRBV29-1 with TRBJ2-5, with D maybe TRBD1 (6 bases). Germline CDR1 reads SQVTM; CDR2 reads ANQGSEA. The CDR3 is 13 residues long. The V gene lost 3 bases and the J gene lost 7 bases, with 15 bases spanning the gap. For the CDR3, the DNA is TGCAGCGTTGAGGCTTGGGGGCCGAGGACCCAGTACTTC. It yields the protein CSVEAWGPRTQYF.

The rearrangement links TRBV6-5 to TRBJ1-1, with D possibly being TRBD1 (6 bases). Germline CDR1 and CDR2: MNHEY and SVGAGI. The V and J ends lost 5 bases and 5 bases respectively, with 18 bases between them. CDR3 size: 15 residues. The chain's CDR3 is CASSRGRVVMTEAFF. As DNA, the CDR3 is TGTGCCAGCAGTCGGGGGCGGGTGGTCATGACTGAAGCTTTCTTT.

The chain uses TRBV12-5 and TRBJ2-7; D possibly corresponds to TRBD1 (6 bases). V shed 5 bases and J shed 3 bases, with 23 bases lying between them. CDR3 length: 17 amino acids. CDR1 LGHNT and CDR2 FRNRAP come from the germline V gene. CDR3 sequence reads: CASGPNFPGHQGYEQYF. In DNA form, the CDR3 reads TGTGCTAGTGGTCCAAATTTCCCGGGACATCAGGGCTACGAGCAGTACTTC. Together with reference TRBV12-5 and TRBJ2-7, the CDR3 gives the full variable domain: DARVTQTPRHKVTEMGQEVTMRCQPILGHNTVFWYRQTMMQGLELLAYFRNRAPLDDSGMPKDRFSAEMPDATLATLKIQPSEPRDSAVYFCASGPNFPGHQGYEQYFGPGTRLTVT.